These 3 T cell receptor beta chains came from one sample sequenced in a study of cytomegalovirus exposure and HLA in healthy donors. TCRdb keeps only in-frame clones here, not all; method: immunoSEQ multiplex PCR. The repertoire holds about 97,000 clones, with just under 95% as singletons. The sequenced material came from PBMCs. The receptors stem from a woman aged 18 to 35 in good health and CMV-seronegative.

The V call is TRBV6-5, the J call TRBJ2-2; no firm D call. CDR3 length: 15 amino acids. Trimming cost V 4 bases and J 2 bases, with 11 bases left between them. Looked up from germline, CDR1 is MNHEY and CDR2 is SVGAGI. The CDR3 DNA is TGTGCCAGCAGTTTTGAAACAGACAACACCGGGGAGCTGTTTTTT. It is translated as CASSFETDNTGELFF.

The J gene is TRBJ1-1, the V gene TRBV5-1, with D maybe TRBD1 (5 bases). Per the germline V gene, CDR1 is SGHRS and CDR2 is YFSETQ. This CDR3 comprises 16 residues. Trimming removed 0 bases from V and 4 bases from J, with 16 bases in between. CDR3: CASSLAGGSGTTEAFF. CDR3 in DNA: TGCGCCAGCAGCTTGGCCGGGGGGTCGGGCACCACTGAAGCTTTCTTT.

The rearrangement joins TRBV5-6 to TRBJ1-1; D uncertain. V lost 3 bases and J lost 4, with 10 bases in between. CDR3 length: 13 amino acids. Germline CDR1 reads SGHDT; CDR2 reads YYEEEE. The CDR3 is CASSYPQTTEAFF. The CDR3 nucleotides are TGTGCCAGCAGCTATCCACAGACCACTGAAGCTTTCTTT.